These 7 T cell receptor beta chains were sequenced from one sample in a study of a mutant IDH1 vaccine in newly diagnosed glioma. This sample's time point: baseline, week 1 (first vaccination visit). Treatment here: pre-vaccination baseline after standard-of-care therapy. Measured with immunoSEQ multiplex PCR; TCRdb has only the in-frame clones, and not every one. The data show 59,000 or so clones, around 90% seen once. This specimen was PBMCs, taken from a glioma patient treated with radiotherapy, temozolomide or both. These TCRs come from a man aged 50-60 years with glioma.

This rearrangement joins TRBV2 to TRBJ1-1, with 7 bases matching TRBD1. This CDR3 contains 13 residues. The ends lost 10 bases at V and 0 bases at J; junction bases unmatched: 5. Germline V gives CDR1 SNHLY, CDR2 FYNNEI. The CDR3 nucleotides are TGTGCCAACGCGACAGGGATGAACACTGAAGCTTTCTTT. Protein: CANATGMNTEAFF.

The gene calls are TRBV29-1 and TRBJ2-1; possibly TRBD2 for D (7 bases). The V end lost 6 bases, the J end lost 6 bases, and 12 bases lay between the germline ends. Looked up from germline, CDR1 is SQVTM and CDR2 is ANQGSEA. There are 12 residues in the CDR3. The CDR3 reads CSVRGQGNEQFF. As DNA, the CDR3 is TGCAGCGTGCGGGGGCAGGGCAATGAGCAGTTCTTC.

V usage is TRBV5-1 and J usage is TRBJ2-1; a possible D gene is TRBD1 (5 bases). CDR3 length equals 13 residues. Looked up from germline, CDR1 is SGHRS and CDR2 is YFSETQ. The germline V and J ends were trimmed by 6 bases and 6 bases, with 13 bases remaining between them. The CDR3 nucleotides are TGCGCCAGCACCCGGACATTGGGCAATGAGCAGTTCTTC. Amino acid sequence: CASTRTLGNEQFF.

The gene calls are TRBV27 and TRBJ1-1; D may be TRBD1 (6 bases). The CDR3 contains 18 residues. Trimming stripped 3 bases from V and 4 bases from J, with 24 bases between. CDR1 is MNHEY and CDR2 is SMNVEV in the germline V gene (reference sequence). The CDR3 region has the DNA TGTGCCAGCAGTTTCCTGGTCCCAGGGGAGGGATTAGGCACTGAAGCTTTCTTT. Translated: CASSFLVPGEGLGTEAFF.

This clone was seen a single time. The chain carries TRBV15 and TRBJ2-5; 11 bases are a match to TRBD2. Trimming removed 1 base from V and 3 bases from J; junction bases left unmatched: 1. Germline assignment: CDR1 LNHNV and CDR2 YYDKDF (reference sequence). The CDR3 contains 15 residues. CDR3 protein: CATSRGSGGEETQYF. In DNA form, the CDR3 reads TGTGCCACCAGCAGAGGTAGCGGGGGGGAAGAGACCCAGTACTTC.

The V gene is TRBV27, the J gene TRBJ2-2; D not resolved. V was clipped by 1 base and J by 2 bases, with 5 bases between them. This CDR3 spans 14 amino acids. Per the germline V gene, CDR1 is MNHEY and CDR2 is SMNVEV (reference sequence). The CDR3 DNA is TGTGCCAGCAGTTTATATCCTAACACCGGGGAGCTGTTTTTT. This encodes CASSLYPNTGELFF.

This chain uses TRBV15 with TRBJ2-7; a weak D match, TRBD1 (5 bases). Between the trimmed V and J ends, which lost 0 bases and 3 bases, there was a span of 9 bases. This CDR3 spans 14 amino acids. Germline assignment: CDR1 LNHNV and CDR2 YYDKDF (reference sequence). The CDR3 DNA sequence: TGTGCCACCAGCAGAGATCCAGACAGCTACGAGCAGTACTTC. Translation: CATSRDPDSYEQYF.